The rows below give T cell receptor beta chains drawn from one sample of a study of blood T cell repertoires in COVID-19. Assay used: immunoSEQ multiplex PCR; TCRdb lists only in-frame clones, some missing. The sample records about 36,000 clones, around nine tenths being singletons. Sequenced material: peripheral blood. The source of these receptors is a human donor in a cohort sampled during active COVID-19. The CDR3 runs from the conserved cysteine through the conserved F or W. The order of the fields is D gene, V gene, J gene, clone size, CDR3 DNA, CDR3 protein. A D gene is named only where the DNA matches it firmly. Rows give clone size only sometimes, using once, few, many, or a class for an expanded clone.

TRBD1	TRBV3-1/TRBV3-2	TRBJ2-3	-	TGTGCCAGCAGCCACAGACAGGGAGGCACAGATACGCAGTATTTT	CASSHRQGGTDTQYF
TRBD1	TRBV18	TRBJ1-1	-	TGTGCCAGCTCACCGCTCCCCGGGACAGGGGGCCCCGAAGCTTTCTTT	CASSPLPGTGGPEAFF
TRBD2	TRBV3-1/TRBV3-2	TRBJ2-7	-	TGTGCCAGCAGCCACACTGAAGGACTAGGGACCTACGAGCAGTACTTC	CASSHTEGLGTYEQYF
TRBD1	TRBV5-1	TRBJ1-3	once	TGCGCCAGCAGCTTGGAGGGGGCTGATGGAAACACCATATATTTT	CASSLEGADGNTIYF
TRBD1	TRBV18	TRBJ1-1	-	TGTGCCAGCTCACGGGGACAGGGGAACACTGAAGCTTTCTTT	CASSRGQGNTEAFF
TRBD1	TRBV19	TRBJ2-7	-	TGTGCCAGTAGTAGGGGACAGGGGTGGCTTCCGTACGAGCAGTACTTC	CASSRGQGWLPYEQYF
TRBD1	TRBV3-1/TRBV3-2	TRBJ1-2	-	TGTGCCAGCAGCCAGGGGACAGGGAGCTATGGCTACACCTTC	CASSQGTGSYGYTF
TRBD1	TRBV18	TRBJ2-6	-	TGTGCCAGCTCCCGGACAGGTATTTCAGCACCTGGGGCCAACGTCCTGACTTTC	CASSRTGISAPGANVLTF
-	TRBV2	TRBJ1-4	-	TGTGCCAGCAGGGCCACAGGGCTCACTAATGAAAAACTGTTTTTT	CASRATGLTNEKLFF
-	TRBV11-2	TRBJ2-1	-	TGTGCCACCTCACTAGTAAGGGCCAACAATGCATACAATGAGCAGTTCTTC	CATSLVRANNAYNEQFF
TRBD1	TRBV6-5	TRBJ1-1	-	TGTGCCAGCAGGGTAAGGGGGCACACTGAAGCTTTCTTT	CASRVRGHTEAFF
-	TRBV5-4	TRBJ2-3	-	TGTGCCAGCAGCTTGCGGGGCACAGATACGCAGTATTTT	CASSLRGTDTQYF
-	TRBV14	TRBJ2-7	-	TGTGCCAGCAGCCCCCTTATCGGGGGATCATACGAGCAGTACTTC	CASSPLIGGSYEQYF
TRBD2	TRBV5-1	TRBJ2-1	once	TGCGCCAGCAGCTTGCTAACTAGCGGAGCCTACAATGAGCAGTTCTTC	CASSLLTSGAYNEQFF
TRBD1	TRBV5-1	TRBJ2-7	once	TGCGCCAGCAGCCAAGGGACAGCCTTTGAAGAGCAGTACTTC	CASSQGTAFEEQYF
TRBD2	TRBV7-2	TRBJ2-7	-	TGTGCCAGCAGCTTAGGGAGCGGGACCAAATACGTCGAGCAGTACTTC	CASSLGSGTKYVEQYF
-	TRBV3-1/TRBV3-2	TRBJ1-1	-	TGTGCCAGCAGCCAAGGGGGGGGGAGACTAAAGTGGGTCTTT	CASSQGGGRLKWVF
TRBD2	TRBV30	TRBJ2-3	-	TGTGCCTGGAGGGGCGGGAGAGGGTCTAGCACAGATACGCAGTATTTT	CAWRGGRGSSTDTQYF
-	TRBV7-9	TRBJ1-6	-	TGTGCCAGCAGCCAACTGTATAATTCACCCCTCCACTTT	CASSQLYNSPLHF
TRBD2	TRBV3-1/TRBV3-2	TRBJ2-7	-	TGTGCCCGCAGCCATGGGTGGGCGGGAGAAGGGTACGAGCAGTACTTC	CARSHGWAGEGYEQYF
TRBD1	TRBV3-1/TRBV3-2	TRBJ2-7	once	TGTGCCAGCAGCCGGACATCGGGACAGCTCTACGAGCAGTACTTC	CASSRTSGQLYEQYF
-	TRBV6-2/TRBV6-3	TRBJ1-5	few	TGTGCCAGCAGTTTCGACAGGAGCAATCAGCCCCAGCATTTT	CASSFDRSNQPQHF
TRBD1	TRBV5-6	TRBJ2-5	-	TGTGCCAGCAGCCCACAGGGGGCGCAGGTAGAGACCCAGTACTTC	CASSPQGAQVETQYF
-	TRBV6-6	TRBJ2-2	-	TGTGCCAGCAAGGGGGGGTCCGGCACCGGGGAGCTGTTTTTT	CASKGGSGTGELFF
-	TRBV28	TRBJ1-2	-	TGTGCCACCATCCGGGGGGGGGCGTTCGGCTACACCTTC	CATIRGGAFGYTF
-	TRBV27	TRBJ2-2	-	TGTGCCAGCAGTTCCACTAAAGTCGCCGGGGAGCTGTTTTTT	CASSSTKVAGELFF
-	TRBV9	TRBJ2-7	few	TGTGCCAGCAGCGTAGCTGCCGGGAAGCAATACGAGCAGTACTTC	CASSVAAGKQYEQYF
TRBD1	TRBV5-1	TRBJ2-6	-	TGCGCCAGCAGACACACAGGGGAAGGCTCTGGGGCCAACGTCCTGACTTTC	CASRHTGEGSGANVLTF
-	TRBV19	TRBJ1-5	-	TGTGCCAGTAGGGACCAAACAGGGAATCAGCCCCAGCATTTT	CASRDQTGNQPQHF
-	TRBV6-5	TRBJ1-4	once	TGTGCCAGCACTTCAGGGACAAGAAGAGAAAAACTGTTTTTT	CASTSGTRREKLFF
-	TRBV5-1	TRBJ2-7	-	TGCGCCAGCAGCCCTCGGTCGACTTCCTACGAGCAGTACTTC	CASSPRSTSYEQYF
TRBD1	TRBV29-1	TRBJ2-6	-	TGCAGCGTTTTGAGGCGGGCAGGGGGCTCTCTGGGGGCCAACGTCCTGACTTTC	CSVLRRAGGSLGANVLTF
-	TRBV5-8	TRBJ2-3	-	TGTGCCAGCAGCTTGGAACCCAGCGGGCCCCATTCGAATACGCAGTATTTT	CASSLEPSGPHSNTQYF
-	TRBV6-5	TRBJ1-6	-	TGTGCCAGCAGGGAGAGTATGACCAATTCACCCCTCCACTTT	CASRESMTNSPLHF
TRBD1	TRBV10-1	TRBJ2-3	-	TGCGCCAGCAGCTCGGGACAGGGGGGAACAGATACGCAGTATTTT	CASSSGQGGTDTQYF
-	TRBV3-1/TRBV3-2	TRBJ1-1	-	TGTGCCAGCAGCCAATATAGAATGAACACTGAAGCTTTCTTT	CASSQYRMNTEAFF
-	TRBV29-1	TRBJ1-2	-	TGCAGCGTGGGGCCAGCTAACTATGGCTACACCTTC	CSVGPANYGYTF
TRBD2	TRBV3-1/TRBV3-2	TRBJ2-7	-	TGTGCCAGCAGCCCAAGGACTAGCGGGACTAGCTCCTACGAGCAGTACTTC	CASSPRTSGTSSYEQYF
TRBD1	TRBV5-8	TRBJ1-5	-	TGTGCCAGCAGCTTGGACAGGGGCCCCAATCAGCCCCAGCATTTT	CASSLDRGPNQPQHF
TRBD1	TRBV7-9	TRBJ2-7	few	TGTGCCAGCAGCTTGGGGACAGGGCCCTACGAGCAGTACTTC	CASSLGTGPYEQYF
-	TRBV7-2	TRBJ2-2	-	TGTGCCAGCAGCACTCGCCCCCAGGGGACCCGTTCGAAGGCCGGGGAGCTGTTTTTT	CASSTRPQGTRSKAGELFF
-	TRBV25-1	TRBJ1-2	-	TGTGCCAGCAGTGCCCGCGGAGGGGCCCGTTCTAACTATGGCTACACCTTC	CASSARGGARSNYGYTF
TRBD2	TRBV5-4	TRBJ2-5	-	TGTGCCAGCAGCTTGGGGCTAGCGGGAGGGCCTGGGGAGACCCAGTACTTC	CASSLGLAGGPGETQYF
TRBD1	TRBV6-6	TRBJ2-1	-	TGTGCCAGCAGTCGATCTTGGACAGGCCGGGCCAATGAGCAGTTCTTC	CASSRSWTGRANEQFF
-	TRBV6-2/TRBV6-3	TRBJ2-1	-	TGTGCCAGCAGTTACTCGGCTAGCGTGTACAATGAGCAGTTCTTC	CASSYSASVYNEQFF
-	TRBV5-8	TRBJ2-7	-	TGTGCCAGCAGCTTGGATCTAAACCGGGAAACCGCGAAGCAGTACTTC	CASSLDLNRETAKQYF
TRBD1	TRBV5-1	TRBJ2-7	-	TGCGCCAGCAGCGAGGGACAGGTCTCTATTAGGTACGAGCAGTACTTC	CASSEGQVSIRYEQYF
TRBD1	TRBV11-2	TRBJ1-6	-	TGTGCCAGCAGCTCCCAGAGACAGGGGAATTCACCCCTCCACTTT	CASSSQRQGNSPLHF
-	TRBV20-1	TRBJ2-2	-	TGCAGTGCTAGTGCAGGACTAACCGCGATTCCCGGGGAGCTGTTTTTT	CSASAGLTAIPGELFF
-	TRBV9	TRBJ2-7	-	TGTGCCAGCAGCGTGGGGAGCTCCTACGAGCAGTACTTC	CASSVGSSYEQYF
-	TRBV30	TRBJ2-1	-	TGTGCCTGCCAAAACTTAGGGGTCCGTGGTGAGCAGTTCTTC	CACQNLGVRGEQFF
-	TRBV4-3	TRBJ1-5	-	TGCGCCAGCAGCCAAGTTTGGGCTAGCAATCAGCCCCAGCATTTT	CASSQVWASNQPQHF
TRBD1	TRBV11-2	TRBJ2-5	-	TGTGCCAGCAGCCCCGGGACAGGGGGCCTCGAGACCCAGTACTTC	CASSPGTGGLETQYF
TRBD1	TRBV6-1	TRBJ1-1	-	TGTGCCAGCAGTGAATACAGGGGGCGGAACACTGAAGCTTTCTTT	CASSEYRGRNTEAFF
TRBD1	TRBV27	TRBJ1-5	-	TGTGCCAGCAGTTTAAGAAGGGGGCTCCCCAATCAGCCCCAGCATTTT	CASSLRRGLPNQPQHF
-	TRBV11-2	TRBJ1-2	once	TGTGCCAGCAGCTTAGCGCCGCAGTATGGCTACACCTTC	CASSLAPQYGYTF
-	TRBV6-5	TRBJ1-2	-	TGTGCCAGCACCCCGGGAAACTATGGCTACACCTTC	CASTPGNYGYTF
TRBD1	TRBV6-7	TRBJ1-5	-	TGTGCCAGCAGTTACTCGAACGGGACAGGGCCCCTGGTCCAGCCCCAGCATTTT	CASSYSNGTGPLVQPQHF
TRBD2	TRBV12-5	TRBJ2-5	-	TGTGCTAGTGCCCCGAGGGAGGGTCCCCTACAAGAGACCCAGTACTTC	CASAPREGPLQETQYF
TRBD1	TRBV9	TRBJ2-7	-	TGTGCCAGCAGCCCTCCCGGGACAGGAGGCTCCTACGAGCAGTACTTC	CASSPPGTGGSYEQYF